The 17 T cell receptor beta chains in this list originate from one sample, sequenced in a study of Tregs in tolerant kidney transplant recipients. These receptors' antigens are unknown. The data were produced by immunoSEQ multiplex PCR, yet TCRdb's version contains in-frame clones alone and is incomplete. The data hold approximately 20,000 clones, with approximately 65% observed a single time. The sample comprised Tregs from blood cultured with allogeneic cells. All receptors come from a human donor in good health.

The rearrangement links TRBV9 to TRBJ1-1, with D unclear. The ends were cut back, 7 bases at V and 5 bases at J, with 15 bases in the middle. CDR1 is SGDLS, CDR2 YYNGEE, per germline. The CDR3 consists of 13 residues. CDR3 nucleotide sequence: TGTGCCAGCGGTCTTACTTCGGATACTGAAGCTTTCTTT. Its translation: CASGLTSDTEAFF.

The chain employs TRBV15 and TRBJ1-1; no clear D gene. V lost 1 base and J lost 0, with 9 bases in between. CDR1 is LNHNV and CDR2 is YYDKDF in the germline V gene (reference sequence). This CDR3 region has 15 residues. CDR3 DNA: TGTGCCACCAGCAGAGTTGTCTATCTGAACACTGAAGCTTTCTTT. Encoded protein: CATSRVVYLNTEAFF.

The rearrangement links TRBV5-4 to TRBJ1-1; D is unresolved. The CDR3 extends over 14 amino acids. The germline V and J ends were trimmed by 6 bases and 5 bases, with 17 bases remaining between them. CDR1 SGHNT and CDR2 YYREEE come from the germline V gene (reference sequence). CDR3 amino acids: CASTMGGLRTEAFF. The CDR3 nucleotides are TGTGCCAGCACCATGGGAGGGCTTCGGACTGAAGCTTTCTTT.

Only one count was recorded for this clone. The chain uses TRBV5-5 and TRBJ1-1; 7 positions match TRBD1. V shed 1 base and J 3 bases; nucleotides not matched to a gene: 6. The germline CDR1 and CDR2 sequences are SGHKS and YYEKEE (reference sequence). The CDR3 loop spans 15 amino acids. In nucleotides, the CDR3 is TGTGCCAGCAGCTTGAGAAGGACAGGTCACACTGAAGCTTTCTTT. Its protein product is CASSLRRTGHTEAFF.

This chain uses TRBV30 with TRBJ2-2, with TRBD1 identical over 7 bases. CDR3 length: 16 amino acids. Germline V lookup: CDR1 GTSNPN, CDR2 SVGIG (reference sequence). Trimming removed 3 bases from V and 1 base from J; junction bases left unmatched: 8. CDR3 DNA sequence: TGTGCCTGGAGCAAGGGACAGTTTTTGAACACCGGGGAGCTGTTTTTT. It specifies CAWSKGQFLNTGELFF.

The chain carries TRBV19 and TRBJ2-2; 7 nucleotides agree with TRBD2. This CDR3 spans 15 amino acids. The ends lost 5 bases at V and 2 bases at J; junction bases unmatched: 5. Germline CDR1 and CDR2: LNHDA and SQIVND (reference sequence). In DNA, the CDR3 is TGTGCCAGTAGTCTCAGCGGGACTAACACCGGGGAGCTGTTTTTT. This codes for CASSLSGTNTGELFF.

This CDR3 reads CASSFVSDGRNGYTF. The CDR3, as DNA: TGTGCCAGCAGCTTCGTGAGCGACGGACGAAATGGCTACACCTTC. V gene TRBV7-9 combines with J gene TRBJ1-2; D ambiguous. The V end lost 3 bases, the J end lost 6 bases, and 17 bases lay between the germline ends. Germline lookup yields CDR1 SEHNR and CDR2 FQNEAQ (reference sequence). The CDR3 covers 15 residues.

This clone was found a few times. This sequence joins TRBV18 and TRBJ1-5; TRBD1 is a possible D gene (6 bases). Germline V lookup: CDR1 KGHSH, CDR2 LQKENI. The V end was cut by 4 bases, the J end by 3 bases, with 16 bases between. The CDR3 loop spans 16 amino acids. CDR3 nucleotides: TGTGCCAGCTCACGGGAGCCGGGACAACTCAATCAGCCCCAGCATTTT. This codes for CASSREPGQLNQPQHF.

The CDR3 DNA is TGTGCCAGCAACTCCTGGGCGGGCACTGAAGCTTTCTTT. Protein: CASNSWAGTEAFF. V is TRBV6-6 and J is TRBJ1-1; D not resolved. This CDR3 contains 13 residues. V was pared by 7 bases and J by 4 bases, with 13 bases between. Per germline, CDR1 MNHNY and CDR2 SVGAGI (reference sequence).

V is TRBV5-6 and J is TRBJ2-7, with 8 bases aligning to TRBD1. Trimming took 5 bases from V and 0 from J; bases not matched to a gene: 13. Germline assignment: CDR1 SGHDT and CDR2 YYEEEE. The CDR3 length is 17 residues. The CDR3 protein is CASSGPRGHFLSYEQYF. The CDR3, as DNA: TGTGCCAGCAGTGGACCCAGGGGGCACTTCCTCTCCTACGAGCAGTACTTC.

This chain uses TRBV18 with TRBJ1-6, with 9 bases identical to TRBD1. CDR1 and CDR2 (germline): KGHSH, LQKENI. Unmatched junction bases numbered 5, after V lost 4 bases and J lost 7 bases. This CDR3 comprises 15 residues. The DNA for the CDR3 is TGTGCCAGCTCACTCCGGACAGGGGACAATTCACCCCTCCACTTT. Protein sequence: CASSLRTGDNSPLHF.

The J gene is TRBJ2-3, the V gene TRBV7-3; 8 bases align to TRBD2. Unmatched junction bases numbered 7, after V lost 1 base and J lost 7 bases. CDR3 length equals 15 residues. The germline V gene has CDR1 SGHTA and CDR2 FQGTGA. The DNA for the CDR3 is TGTGCCAGCAGCTTAAACGGGGGGGCGATTAATACGCAGTATTTT. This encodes CASSLNGGAINTQYF.

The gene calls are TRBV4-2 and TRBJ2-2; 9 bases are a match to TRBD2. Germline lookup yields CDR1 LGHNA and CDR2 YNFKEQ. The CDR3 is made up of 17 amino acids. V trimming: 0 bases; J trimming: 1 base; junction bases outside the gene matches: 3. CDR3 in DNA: TGTGCCAGCAGCCAAGAAGTACTAGCGGGGAACACCGGGGAGCTGTTTTTT. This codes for CASSQEVLAGNTGELFF.

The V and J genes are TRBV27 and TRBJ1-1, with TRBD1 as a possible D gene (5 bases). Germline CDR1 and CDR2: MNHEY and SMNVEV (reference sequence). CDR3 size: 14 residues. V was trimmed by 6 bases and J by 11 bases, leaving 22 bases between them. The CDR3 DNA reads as TGTGCCAGCAGACCCGCGGGGCGGCGACTTCGTGCTTTCTTT. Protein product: CASRPAGRRLRAFF.

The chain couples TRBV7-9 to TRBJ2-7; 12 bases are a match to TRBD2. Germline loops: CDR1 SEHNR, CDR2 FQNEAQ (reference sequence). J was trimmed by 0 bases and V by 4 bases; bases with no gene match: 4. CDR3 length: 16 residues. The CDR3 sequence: CASSSPTSGSSYEQYF. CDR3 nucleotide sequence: TGTGCCAGCAGCTCGCCGACTAGCGGGAGCTCCTACGAGCAGTACTTC.

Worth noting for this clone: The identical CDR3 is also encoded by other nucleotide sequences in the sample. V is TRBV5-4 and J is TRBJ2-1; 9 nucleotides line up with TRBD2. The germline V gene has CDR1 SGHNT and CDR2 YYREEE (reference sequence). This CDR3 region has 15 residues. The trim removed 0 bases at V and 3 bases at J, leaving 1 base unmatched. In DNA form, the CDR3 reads TGTGCCAGCAGCTTGGATAGCGGGAGCTACAATGAGCAGTTCTTC. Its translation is CASSLDSGSYNEQFF.

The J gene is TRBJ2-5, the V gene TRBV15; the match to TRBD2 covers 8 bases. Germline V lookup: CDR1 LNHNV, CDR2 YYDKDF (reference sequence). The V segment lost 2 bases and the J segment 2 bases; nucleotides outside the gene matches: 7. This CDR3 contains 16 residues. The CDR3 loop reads CATSRRGTSGQETQYF. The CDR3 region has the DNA TGTGCCACCAGCAGACGGGGCACTAGCGGTCAAGAGACCCAGTACTTC.